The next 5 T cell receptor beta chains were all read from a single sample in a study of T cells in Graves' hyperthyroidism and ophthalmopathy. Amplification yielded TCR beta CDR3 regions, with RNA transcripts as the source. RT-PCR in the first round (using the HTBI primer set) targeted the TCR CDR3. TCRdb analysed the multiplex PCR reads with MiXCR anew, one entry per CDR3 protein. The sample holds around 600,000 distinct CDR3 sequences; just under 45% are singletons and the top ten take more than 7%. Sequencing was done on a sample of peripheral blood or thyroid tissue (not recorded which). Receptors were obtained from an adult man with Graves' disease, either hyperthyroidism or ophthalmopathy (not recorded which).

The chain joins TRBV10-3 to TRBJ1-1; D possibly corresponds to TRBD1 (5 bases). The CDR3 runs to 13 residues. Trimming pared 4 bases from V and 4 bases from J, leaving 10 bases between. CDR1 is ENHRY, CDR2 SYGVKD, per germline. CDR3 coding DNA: TGTGCCATCAGTGGGGGGGGGAGCACTGAAGCTTTCTTT. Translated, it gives CAISGGGSTEAFF.

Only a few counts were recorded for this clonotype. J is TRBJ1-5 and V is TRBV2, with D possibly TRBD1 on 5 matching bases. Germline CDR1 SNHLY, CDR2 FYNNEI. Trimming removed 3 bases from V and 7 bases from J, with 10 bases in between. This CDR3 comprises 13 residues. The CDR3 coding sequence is TGTGCCAGCAGTGACAGGGCTTGGCAGCCCCAGCATTTT. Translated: CASSDRAWQPQHF.

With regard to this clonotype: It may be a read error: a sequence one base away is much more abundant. As DNA, the CDR3 is TGTGCCACCGGTGATAGGAGTGAAGCTTTCTTT. This encodes CATGDRSEAFF. The chain employs TRBV24-1 and TRBJ1-1, with D hard to call. The CDR3 is 11 residues long. From germline, CDR1 is KGHDR and CDR2 SFDVKD.

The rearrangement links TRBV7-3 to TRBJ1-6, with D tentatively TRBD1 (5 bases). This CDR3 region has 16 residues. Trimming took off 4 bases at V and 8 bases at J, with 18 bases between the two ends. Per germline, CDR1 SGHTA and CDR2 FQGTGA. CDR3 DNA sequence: TGTGCCAGCAGCTGCCCGCCGGGGGGTATGGATTCACCCCTCCACTTT. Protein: CASSCPPGGMDSPLHF.

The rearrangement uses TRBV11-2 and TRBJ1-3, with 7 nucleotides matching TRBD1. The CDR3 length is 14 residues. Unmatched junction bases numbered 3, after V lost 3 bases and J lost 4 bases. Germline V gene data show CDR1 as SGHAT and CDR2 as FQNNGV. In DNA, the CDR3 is TGTGCCAGCAGCTTCACAGGGGCGGGAAACACCATATATTTT. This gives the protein CASSFTGAGNTIYF.